The 28 T cell receptor beta chains given below trace back to one sample, sequenced in a study of patients and donors after allogeneic stem cell transplantation (dated by TCRdb to about 2020). Library preparation employed RT-PCR. Sequencing relied on a NextSeq 550. TCRdb itself trimmed the public reads at Q25 with fastp, ran MiXCR and retained productive beta chains. Every CDR3 protein is listed once, alongside the most common genes and DNA of its rows. For this sample the table gives over 130,000 distinct CDR3 sequences, of which roughly 35% were detected only once. Jointly, the top ten make up roughly 50% of the sample. Sequenced input: blood, either unsorted or a sorted T cell fraction (not recorded which). Every receptor here comes from a human donor who was either an allogeneic HSCT recipient or a stem cell or donor lymphocyte infusion donor (not recorded which). It is not recorded whose cells these are; they may come from a transplant donor.

This clonotype showed up just a few times. The chain carries TRBV6-6 and TRBJ1-2; 10 nucleotides align to TRBD1. The germline V gene has CDR1 MNHNY and CDR2 SVGAGI (reference sequence). The junction had 13 bases not matched to a gene; V was cut back by 5 bases and J by 7 bases. The CDR3 extends over 16 amino acids. The CDR3 DNA sequence: TGTGCCAGCAGTCAGGGACAGGGGCATTGGGAATCTGGCTACACCTTC. Its protein product is CASSQGQGHWESGYTF.

This clonotype came up once. The gene calls are TRBV9 and TRBJ2-2, with D maybe TRBD1 (6 bases). Germline V gene data show CDR1 as SGDLS and CDR2 as YYNGEE. Between the trimmed V and J ends, which lost 1 base and 5 bases, there was a span of 15 bases. This CDR3 is 16 amino acids long. CDR3 loop: CASSVPSRGRTGELFF. The CDR3 DNA follows: TGTGCCAGCAGCGTACCCAGCAGGGGCCGGACCGGGGAGCTGTTTTTT.

The rearrangement uses TRBV12-3 or TRBV12-4 and TRBJ1-2; no clear D. V dropped 3 bases and J dropped 7 bases, with 9 bases sitting between them. The CDR3 contains 12 residues. The CDR3 sequence: CASSLGSAGYTF. The CDR3 DNA reads as TGTGCCAGCAGTTTGGGGTCGGCTGGCTACACCTTC.

The chain is built from TRBV6-6 and TRBJ2-1; D is unclear. Per the germline V gene, CDR1 is MNHNY and CDR2 is SVGAGI (reference sequence). Deletions cut 0 bases from V and 10 bases from J, with 7 bases between. This CDR3 is 12 amino acids long. The CDR3 loop is CASSYSQTEQFF. The CDR3 region has the DNA TGTGCCAGCAGTTACTCGCAAACCGAGCAGTTCTTC.

The chain is built from TRBV4-2 and TRBJ1-3, with D perhaps TRBD1 (5 bases). CDR3 length equals 14 residues. Germline V gene data show CDR1 as LGHNA and CDR2 as YNFKEQ. Trimming left V 4 bases short and J 9 bases short, with 16 bases between. DNA of the CDR3: TGTGCCAGCAGCCCTGCCCCCGGGACGGTCACCATATATTTT. Amino acids: CASSPAPGTVTIYF.

The J gene is TRBJ1-2, the V gene TRBV6-2 or TRBV6-3; 8 positions agree with TRBD1. Germline V gene sequence: CDR1 MNHEY, CDR2 SVGEGT. This CDR3 is built from 17 residues. V shed 2 bases and J 0 bases; nucleotides not matched to a gene: 8. The CDR3 spells CASSYPTGGDSNYGYTF. The DNA for the CDR3 is TGTGCCAGCAGTTACCCCACAGGGGGAGATTCTAACTATGGCTACACCTTC.

The rearrangement links TRBV12-3 or TRBV12-4 to TRBJ2-5, with D possibly being TRBD2 (6 bases). Trimming took 3 bases from V and 3 from J, leaving 14 bases between them. This CDR3 is built from 15 residues. CDR3 amino acids: CASSFRGGPKETQYF. The CDR3, as DNA: TGTGCCAGCAGTTTTCGGGGAGGACCTAAAGAGACCCAGTACTTC.

V gene TRBV9 combines with J gene TRBJ1-6; no definite D call. V was shortened by 5 bases and J by 0 bases, with 15 bases between the two germline ends. Germline CDR1 is SGDLS and CDR2 is YYNGEE. The CDR3 has 17 amino acids. DNA for the CDR3: TGTGCCAGCAGTGGGGAGGTGGCGAGCTCCTATAATTCACCCCTCCACTTT. Its translation: CASSGEVASSYNSPLHF. The full variable domain, its missing parts supplied by reference TRBV9 and TRBJ1-6, is DSGVTQTPKHLITATGQRVTLRCSPRSGDLSVYWYQQSLDQGLQFLIQYYNGEERAKGNILERFSAQQFPDLHSELNLSSLELGDSALYFCASSGEVASSYNSPLHFGNGTRLTVT.

This clonotype was found a few times. The V call is TRBV9, the J call TRBJ2-1, with 7 bases that match TRBD2. Germline lookup yields CDR1 SGDLS and CDR2 YYNGEE. V gave up 0 bases and J gave up 0 bases; unmatched junction bases: 6. This CDR3 is 17 amino acids long. The CDR3 here is CASSVATSGDSYNEQFF. The DNA of the CDR3 is TGTGCCAGCAGCGTAGCTACCAGCGGGGACTCCTACAATGAGCAGTTCTTC.

The chain has TRBV5-6 and TRBJ1-2, with D maybe TRBD1 (5 bases). This CDR3 is built from 15 residues. Trimming pared 3 bases from V and 6 bases from J, leaving 18 bases between. The germline CDR1 and CDR2 sequences are SGHDT and YYEEEE. CDR3 nucleotide sequence: TGTGCCAGCAGCTCGTACTACAGGAAGTTGGATGGCTACACCTTC. Translated, it gives CASSSYYRKLDGYTF. Filled out from reference TRBV5-6 and TRBJ1-2, the complete variable domain reads DAGVTQSPTHLIKTRGQQVTLRCSPKSGHDTVSWYQQALGQGPQFIFQYYEEEERQRGNFPDRFSGHQFPNYSSELNVNALLLGDSALYLCASSSYYRKLDGYTFGSGTRLTVV.

The V call is TRBV9, the J call TRBJ2-1, with D unresolved. This CDR3 is 14 amino acids long. Trimming stripped 0 bases from V and 1 base from J, with 5 bases between. Germline CDR1 is SGDLS and CDR2 is YYNGEE. This CDR3 reads CASSVEGSYNEQFF. DNA of the CDR3: TGTGCCAGCAGCGTAGAGGGATCCTACAATGAGCAGTTCTTC.

This clonotype was seen more than once but under ten times. The chain has TRBV7-9 and TRBJ1-4; D unresolved. Germline V gene sequence: CDR1 SEHNR, CDR2 FQNEAQ (reference sequence). CDR3 length: 16 amino acids. Deletions cut 1 base from V and 0 bases from J, with 9 bases between. DNA of the CDR3: TGTGCCAGCAGCTTAGTCAAGATAGCAACTAATGAAAAACTGTTTTTT. This sequence encodes CASSLVKIATNEKLFF. Looking up the rest from reference TRBV7-9 and TRBJ1-4 gives the full variable domain: DTGVSQNPRHKITKRGQNVTFRCDPISEHNRLYWYRQTLGQGPEFLTYFQNEAQLEKSRLLSDRFSAERPKGSFSTLEIQRTEQGDSAMYLCASSLVKIATNEKLFFGSGTQLSVL.

The table lists this clonotype with a few counts. The chain employs TRBV12-3 or TRBV12-4 and TRBJ1-5, with a tentative D call TRBD1 (6 bases). The CDR3 sequence is 17 residues long. V lost 5 bases, J lost 0 bases, and 17 bases lay in between. This CDR3 reads CASSGETGLNSNQPQHF. DNA of the CDR3: TGTGCCAGCAGTGGAGAGACAGGCCTTAATAGCAATCAGCCCCAGCATTTT.

V usage is TRBV5-1 and J usage is TRBJ2-5, with 7 bases identical to TRBD2. The J segment lost 4 bases and the V segment lost 1 base, leaving 4 bases of the junction unmatched. The germline CDR1 and CDR2 sequences are SGHRS and YFSETQ. The CDR3 has 14 amino acids. The CDR3 DNA sequence: TGCGCCAGCAGCTTGAGCAGGGAGGGAGAGACCCAGTACTTC. Translated: CASSLSREGETQYF.

The rearrangement joins TRBV29-1 to TRBJ1-1; 8 bases agree with TRBD1. This CDR3 contains 12 residues. The V and J ends lost 7 bases and 2 bases, in that order; junction bases with no gene match: 3. Looked up from germline, CDR1 is SQVTM and CDR2 is ANQGSEA. CDR3 bases: TGCAGCGGGGACAGGATAAACACTGAAGCTTTCTTT. Its translation: CSGDRINTEAFF.

In its sample, this clonotype was seen a few times. This CDR3 is CSARGDPNTEAFF. The CDR3 DNA sequence: TGCAGTGCTAGAGGCGACCCCAACACTGAAGCTTTCTTT. V is TRBV20-1 and J is TRBJ1-1; D unclear. CDR3 length: 13 residues. From germline, CDR1 is DFQATT and CDR2 SNEGSKA (reference sequence). V shed 1 base and J shed 2 bases, with 8 bases lying between them.

The genes are TRBV30 and TRBJ1-1; D unclear. V lost 2 bases and J 3 bases, leaving 13 bases between the germline ends. The CDR3 spans 14 residues. Germline V lookup: CDR1 GTSNPN, CDR2 SVGIG (reference sequence). In DNA form, the CDR3 reads TGTGCCTGGAGTATGGACGGGGTCGACACTGAAGCTTTCTTT. It specifies CAWSMDGVDTEAFF.

This clonotype was counted only a few times. The gene calls are TRBV12-3 or TRBV12-4 and TRBJ2-2; D is unresolved. The CDR3 has 14 residues. V gave up 4 bases and J gave up 3 bases, with 9 bases separating them. The CDR3 protein is CASSSRLDTGELFF. In DNA form, the CDR3 reads TGTGCCAGCAGTTCTAGGTTGGACACCGGGGAGCTGTTTTTT.

This clonotype occurred once. The V and J genes are TRBV4-3 and TRBJ2-3, with D unresolved. The germline V gene encodes CDR1 LGHNA and CDR2 YSLEER. Trimming left V 4 bases short and J 4 bases short, with 21 bases between. The CDR3 extends over 17 amino acids. Here the CDR3 reads CASSPQRGPGIADTQYF. CDR3 coding DNA: TGCGCCAGCAGCCCCCAACGCGGACCCGGAATCGCAGATACGCAGTATTTT.

This clonotype is deemed medium-sized. V is TRBV12-3 or TRBV12-4 and J is TRBJ1-1; D uncertain. There are 15 residues in the CDR3. V lost 6 bases and J lost 4, with 18 bases in between. Here the CDR3 DNA reads TGTGCCAGCAGACTCCCAGGTATCCTAGGCACTGAAGCTTTCTTT. Its protein is CASRLPGILGTEAFF.

This clonotype was seen a few times. The chain links TRBV5-1 to TRBJ2-1, with a weak D call TRBD1 (6 bases). CDR3 length: 13 amino acids. Between the trimmed V and J ends, which lost 0 bases and 10 bases, there was a span of 11 bases. The germline CDR1 and CDR2 sequences are SGHRS and YFSETQ. The CDR3 region has the DNA TGCGCCAGCAGCTTGGCCAGGGGCAGAGAGCAGTTCTTC. It is translated as CASSLARGREQFF.

This sequence joins TRBV29-1 and TRBJ2-1; 8 bases match TRBD1. V lost 8 bases to trimming and J lost 4 bases; unmatched junction nucleotides: 10. Germline-derived CDR1 and CDR2 are SQVTM and ANQGSEA. The CDR3 runs 14 residues. CDR3 in DNA: TGCAGCTTAACCGGGACAGGATCATACAATGAGCAGTTCTTC. Residues: CSLTGTGSYNEQFF.

The rearrangement joins TRBV9 to TRBJ1-4, with unresolved D. Per the germline V gene, CDR1 is SGDLS and CDR2 is YYNGEE. V lost 2 bases to trimming and J lost 0 bases, with 8 bases between them. The CDR3 extends over 15 amino acids. The CDR3 DNA sequence: TGTGCCAGCAGCGTGACCACCTCAACTAATGAAAAACTGTTTTTT. This encodes CASSVTTSTNEKLFF.

A few counts support this clonotype. The V call is TRBV6-6, the J call TRBJ1-1; D gene uncertain. The germline V gene encodes CDR1 MNHNY and CDR2 SVGAGI (reference sequence). This CDR3 comprises 12 residues. The V end lost 10 bases, the J end lost 0 bases, and 9 bases lay between the germline ends. CDR3 coding DNA: TGTGCCACCTGCCCCGTGAACACTGAAGCTTTCTTT. Translated: CATCPVNTEAFF.

The chain combines TRBV21-1 with TRBJ2-1. TRBV21-1 is a pseudogene segment. The CDR3 totals 14 residues. CDR3 amino acids: CASSKALDRNEQFF. In DNA form, the CDR3 reads TGTGCCAGCAGCAAAGCCCTAGATAGGAATGAGCAGTTCTTC.

This clonotype was observed a handful of times. The chain recombines TRBV27 with TRBJ1-5, with D possibly TRBD1 on 5 matching bases. Per germline, CDR1 MNHEY and CDR2 SMNVEV (reference sequence). The ends were cut back, 8 bases at V and 6 bases at J, with 17 bases in the middle. This CDR3 has 14 amino acids. The CDR3 DNA sequence: TGTGCCAGCGGGAGGGGAGATAGACCTCAGCCCCAGCATTTT. It translates to CASGRGDRPQPQHF.

J is TRBJ2-2 and V is TRBV5-1; D call uncertain. V lost 5 bases to trimming and J lost 6 bases, with 5 bases between them. From germline, CDR1 is SGHRS and CDR2 YFSETQ. The CDR3 spans 11 residues. The CDR3 DNA reads TGCGCCAGCAGAGGCGCCGGGGAGCTGTTTTTT. Translation gives CASRGAGELFF. Looking up the rest from reference TRBV5-1 and TRBJ2-2 gives the full variable domain: KAGVTQTPRYLIKTRGQQVTLSCSPISGHRSVSWYQQTPGQGLQFLFEYFSETQRNKGNFPGRFSGRQFSNSRSEMNVSTLELGDSALYLCASRGAGELFFGEGSRLTVL.

This clonotype was seen repeatedly, ten times or more. This chain uses TRBV7-6 with TRBJ1-2; D is unclear. From germline, CDR1 is SGHVS and CDR2 FNYEAQ. The CDR3 extends over 14 amino acids. V was shortened by 1 base and J by 3 bases, with 9 bases between the two germline ends. The CDR3 bases are TGTGCCAGCAGCTTAGTGTCAGGAGACTATGGCTACACCTTC. It translates to CASSLVSGDYGYTF.